The 21 T cell receptor beta chains reported below all come from one sample, sequenced in a study of blood T cell repertoires in COVID-19. Measured with immunoSEQ multiplex PCR; TCRdb has only the in-frame clones, and not every one. The sample records about 53,000 clones, approximately 82% being singletons. Sequenced input: peripheral blood. The receptors shown here come from a human donor in a cohort sampled during active COVID-19.

This clone occurred a few times. This sequence joins TRBV5-1 and TRBJ2-3; tentative D call: TRBD2 (6 bases). In germline, CDR1 is SGHRS, CDR2 YFSETQ. The CDR3 totals 15 residues. V dropped 4 bases and J dropped 2 bases, with 14 bases sitting between them. CDR3 loop: CASSASSETTDTQYF. The CDR3 DNA reads as TGCGCCAGCAGCGCCTCTAGCGAGACCACAGATACGCAGTATTTT.

V is TRBV5-4 and J is TRBJ1-3; D gene ambiguous. Trimming took off 0 bases at V and 2 bases at J, with 9 bases between the two ends. This CDR3 contains 15 residues. In germline, CDR1 is SGHNT, CDR2 YYREEE (reference sequence). As DNA, the CDR3 is TGTGCCAGCAGCTTGGGAGGGTCAGCTGGAAACACCATATATTTT. Its translation: CASSLGGSAGNTIYF.

V gene TRBV28 combines with J gene TRBJ2-3; 9 nucleotides align to TRBD2. V shed 2 bases and J 3 bases; nucleotides not matched to a gene: 6. The CDR3 length is 16 residues. Germline loops: CDR1 MDHEN, CDR2 SYDVKM. This CDR3 reads CASSLGNSGGTDTQYF. In DNA, the CDR3 is TGTGCCAGCAGTTTAGGGAATAGCGGGGGTACAGATACGCAGTATTTT.

The count of this clone is one. The genes are TRBV19 and TRBJ1-6; D ambiguous. V was pared by 3 bases and J by 0 bases, with 9 bases between. Germline CDR1 is LNHDA and CDR2 is SQIVND (reference sequence). The CDR3 consists of 16 residues. The CDR3 nucleotides read TGTGCCAGTAGTATGGCGGTCAGCTCCTATAATTCACCCCTCCACTTT. It specifies CASSMAVSSYNSPLHF.

The gene calls are TRBV30 and TRBJ2-7; 10 nucleotides match TRBD1. Trimming at V came to 1 base and at J to 6 bases, leaving 3 bases not matched to a gene. Germline values: CDR1 GTSNPN, CDR2 SVGIG (reference sequence). This CDR3 spans 13 amino acids. The CDR3 sequence is CAWSGDRGFEQYF. The CDR3 DNA reads as TGTGCCTGGAGTGGGGACAGGGGATTCGAGCAGTACTTC. The variable domain in full, with the rest retrieved from reference TRBV30 and TRBJ2-7, is SQTIHQWPATLVQPVGSPLSLECTVEGTSNPNLYWYRQAAGRGLQLLFYSVGIGQISSEVPQNLSASRPQDRQFILSSKKLLLSDSGFYLCAWSGDRGFEQYFGPGTRLTVT.

V gene TRBV30 combines with J gene TRBJ2-1, with D maybe TRBD2 (5 bases). The V end lost 2 bases, the J end lost 4 bases, and 12 bases lay between the germline ends. The CDR3 sequence is 14 residues long. Germline CDR1 is GTSNPN and CDR2 is SVGIG (reference sequence). The CDR3 loop reads CAWSLPTGYNEQFF. DNA of the CDR3: TGTGCCTGGAGTCTTCCCACGGGATACAATGAGCAGTTCTTC.

The sample holds a few counts of this clone. The chain carries TRBV3-1 (or the pseudogene TRBV3-2) and TRBJ2-1, with D tentatively TRBD1 (5 bases). Germline V gene data show CDR1 as LGHDT and CDR2 as YNNKEL (reference sequence). Trimming stripped 2 bases from V and 7 bases from J, with 21 bases between. The CDR3 spans 17 residues. The DNA of the CDR3 is TGTGCCAGCAGCCAAACATATTTGACCCCCCAGGGAAATGAGCAGTTCTTC. This encodes CASSQTYLTPQGNEQFF.

V gene TRBV29-1 combines with J gene TRBJ2-5, with 7 bases identical to TRBD1. V gave up 3 bases and J gave up 5 bases; unmatched junction bases: 9. CDR3 length: 14 residues. Germline lookup yields CDR1 SQVTM and CDR2 ANQGSEA. The CDR3 sequence: CSVDVQGYVETQYF. The CDR3 DNA reads TGCAGCGTTGACGTACAGGGGTATGTGGAGACCCAGTACTTC.

The V gene is TRBV27, the J gene TRBJ2-1; D is possibly TRBD2 (6 bases). This CDR3 has 17 amino acids. Germline CDR1 MNHEY, CDR2 SMNVEV (reference sequence). V dropped 5 bases and J dropped 4 bases, with 21 bases sitting between them. The chain's CDR3 is CASSITQPGEEYNEQFF. DNA of the CDR3: TGTGCCAGCAGTATAACCCAACCCGGGGAGGAATACAATGAGCAGTTCTTC.

The chain uses TRBV3-1 (or the pseudogene TRBV3-2) and TRBJ2-1, with TRBD2 matching over 7 bases. Germline V gene sequence: CDR1 LGHDT, CDR2 YNNKEL (reference sequence). Losses at the gene ends were 4 bases for V and 14 bases for J; bases not matched to a gene: 5. The CDR3 sequence is 11 residues long. The CDR3 sequence: CASSRGGRKFF. The CDR3 DNA sequence: TGTGCCAGCAGCCGTGGCGGGAGAAAGTTCTTC.

The chain has TRBV28 and TRBJ2-2, with TRBD1 matching 7 bases. This CDR3 is built from 15 residues. From germline, CDR1 is MDHEN and CDR2 SYDVKM. V trimming: 8 bases; J trimming: 3 bases; junction bases outside the gene matches: 9. CDR3 amino acids: CASLKGDRDTGELFF. The CDR3 coding sequence is TGTGCCAGCCTAAAAGGGGACAGAGACACCGGGGAGCTGTTTTTT.

The chain joins TRBV6-1 to TRBJ1-5; D not certain. The CDR3 is 15 residues long. Germline CDR1 and CDR2: MNHNS and SASEGT. V dropped 0 bases and J dropped 6 bases, with 12 bases sitting between them. The CDR3 region is CASSEAYGERQPQHF. As DNA, the CDR3 is TGTGCCAGCAGTGAAGCGTATGGGGAGCGTCAGCCCCAGCATTTT.

Relative to its sample, this clone is medium-sized. The J gene is TRBJ2-3, the V gene TRBV5-4; D is unresolved. The germline gives CDR1 SGHNT, CDR2 YYREEE (reference sequence). V lost 4 bases to trimming and J lost 4 bases, with 16 bases between them. The CDR3 runs 15 residues. This chain's CDR3 is CASSPVGTEADTQYF. The CDR3 DNA follows: TGTGCCAGCAGCCCTGTTGGCACCGAGGCAGATACGCAGTATTTT.

This clone occurred a few times. This chain joins TRBV6-5 and TRBJ1-5; no clear D. The CDR3 length is 14 residues. V lost 8 bases and J lost 4, with 15 bases in between. CDR1 is MNHEY, CDR2 SVGAGI, per germline. The CDR3 DNA is TGTGCCAGCGGCCTTCATCCCTCGAATCAGCCCCAGCATTTT. Residues: CASGLHPSNQPQHF.

The chain joins TRBV6-5 to TRBJ2-5, with 8 bases lining up with TRBD2. The trim removed 6 bases at V and 6 bases at J, leaving 3 bases unmatched. CDR3 length equals 12 residues. CDR1 is MNHEY, CDR2 SVGAGI, per germline. The CDR3 DNA sequence: TGTGCCAGCAGAGGGACTAGGAAGACCCAGTACTTC. This sequence encodes CASRGTRKTQYF.

The chain joins TRBV9 to TRBJ2-4, with a tentative D call TRBD1 (6 bases). The CDR3 is 16 amino acids. Germline V gene data show CDR1 as SGDLS and CDR2 as YYNGEE. V was cut by 2 bases and J by 2 bases, with 14 bases left in between. The CDR3 region is CASSVEGVTTKNIQYF. The CDR3 bases are TGTGCCAGCAGCGTTGAGGGGGTTACGACCAAAAACATTCAGTACTTC.

This clone was seen once. The CDR3 DNA reads TGTGCCGGACTTGACAGGGACTCCACAGATACGCAGTATTTT. It yields the protein CAGLDRDSTDTQYF. The V and J genes are TRBV6-7 and TRBJ2-3; a weak D match, TRBD1 (7 bases). TRBV6-7 is known as an ORF, though its function is uncertain. Deletions cut 11 bases from V and 2 bases from J, with 17 bases between. The CDR3 runs to 14 residues.

V is TRBV5-5 and J is TRBJ1-6; 8 bases align to TRBD1. Germline CDR1 and CDR2: SGHKS and YYEKEE (reference sequence). Trimming removed 1 base from V and 9 bases from J; junction bases left unmatched: 6. The length of the CDR3 is 15 residues. CDR3 coding DNA: TGTGCCAGCAGCTTGACCCGGACAGGGCTTTCACCCCTCCACTTT. Translating it yields CASSLTRTGLSPLHF. The full variable domain, with the rest looked up from reference TRBV5-5 and TRBJ1-6, is DAGVTQSPTHLIKTRGQQVTLRCSPISGHKSVSWYQQVLGQGPQFIFQYYEKEERGRGNFPDRFSARQFPNYSSELNVNALLLGDSALYLCASSLTRTGLSPLHFGNGTRLTVT.

The CDR3 spells CASVSGKRTDTQYF. Here the CDR3 DNA reads TGTGCCAGCGTTTCAGGGAAAAGGACAGATACGCAGTATTTT. V gene TRBV28 combines with J gene TRBJ2-3, with D possibly being TRBD1 (5 bases). V dropped 8 bases and J dropped 3 bases, with 15 bases sitting between them. The CDR3 is 14 residues long. In germline, CDR1 is MDHEN, CDR2 SYDVKM.

V gene TRBV28 combines with J gene TRBJ2-1; D is perhaps TRBD2 (6 bases). The V end was cut by 6 bases, the J end by 0 bases, with 12 bases between. Germline V lookup: CDR1 MDHEN, CDR2 SYDVKM. The CDR3 contains 15 residues. CDR3 nucleotides: TGTGCCAGCAGGGAGGGGTATCGCTCCTACAATGAGCAGTTCTTC. Residues: CASREGYRSYNEQFF. Using reference TRBV28 and TRBJ2-1 for the parts outside the CDR3, the full variable domain is DVKVTQSSRYLVKRTGEKVFLECVQDMDHENMFWYRQDPGLGLRLIYFSYDVKMKEKGDIPEGYSVSREKKERFSLILESASTNQTSMYLCASREGYRSYNEQFFGPGTRLTVL.

This rearrangement joins TRBV4-3 to TRBJ2-7, with 7 bases that match TRBD2. CDR3 length: 14 amino acids. V lost 4 bases and J lost 1; bases outside the gene matches: 4. Looked up from germline, CDR1 is LGHNA and CDR2 is YSLEER. CDR3 in amino acids: CASSPQRGSYEQYF. CDR3 nucleotide sequence: TGCGCCAGCAGCCCCCAGCGGGGTTCCTACGAGCAGTACTTC.